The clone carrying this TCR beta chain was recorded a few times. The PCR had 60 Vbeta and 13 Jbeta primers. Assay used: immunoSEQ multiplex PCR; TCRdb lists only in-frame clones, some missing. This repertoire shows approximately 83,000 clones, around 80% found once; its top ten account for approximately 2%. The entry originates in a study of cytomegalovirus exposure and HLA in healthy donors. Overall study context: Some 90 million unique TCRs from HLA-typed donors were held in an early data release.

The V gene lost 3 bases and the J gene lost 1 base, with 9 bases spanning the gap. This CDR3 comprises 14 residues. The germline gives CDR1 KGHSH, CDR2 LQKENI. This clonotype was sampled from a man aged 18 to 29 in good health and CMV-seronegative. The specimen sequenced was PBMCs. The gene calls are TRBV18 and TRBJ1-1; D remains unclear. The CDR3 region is CASSPTRANTEAFF. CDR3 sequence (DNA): TGTGCCAGCTCACCCACGAGGGCGAACACTGAAGCTTTCTTT.